This T cell receptor beta chain was obtained from a study of T cell responses to AZD1222 COVID-19 vaccine. There are 14 residues in the CDR3. Germline V gene lookup returns CDR1 LGHDT and CDR2 YNNKEL (reference sequence). Trimming stripped 2 bases from V and 3 bases from J, with 8 bases between. Clones were read by immunoSEQ multiplex PCR, and TCRdb kept only the in-frame ones, dropping some. The sample lists 100,000 to 120,000 clones, approximately 89% occurring once. This clonotype originated in an adult in good health. Sequencing used peripheral blood, obtained on day 0 of MenACWY control vaccination. The V gene is TRBV3-1 (or the pseudogene TRBV3-2), the J gene TRBJ1-3, with D perhaps matching TRBD1 (6 bases). The CDR3 DNA follows: TGTGCCAGCAGCCAACTCAGGGGTGGAAACACCATATATTTT. It is translated as CASSQLRGGNTIYF.